The 21 T cell receptor beta chains below all came from one sample that was sequenced in a study of Graves' ophthalmopathy and Graves' hyperthyroidism. RNA transcripts served as template for amplifying TCR beta CDR3 sequences. Following a first-round RT-PCR that used HTBI primers, a second-round multiplex PCR was carried out. Via MiXCR, TCRdb re-called the multiplex PCR reads, giving one row per CDR3 protein. The sample holds around 400,000 distinct CDR3 sequences, 15% to 20% seen once. The sequencing sample was made of peripheral blood. All receptors derive from a woman younger than 30 with Graves' ophthalmopathy.

As concerns this clonotype: This may be a read error, as it is one base from a much larger clone. The DNA for the CDR3 is TGTGCCACCAGCTCGGGACAGATCTACGAGCAGTACTTC. Protein sequence: CATSSGQIYEQYF. The V and J genes are TRBV7-8 and TRBJ2-7; 7 positions match TRBD1. The germline V gene has CDR1 SGHVS and CDR2 FQNEAQ. The CDR3 is 13 amino acids.

This clonotype has at least ten counts. The chain is built from TRBV19 and TRBJ2-7; D gene unclear. The CDR3 has 11 amino acids. The V gene lost 5 bases and the J gene lost 5 bases, with 7 bases spanning the gap. The V gene's germline CDR1 is LNHDA and CDR2 SQIVND (reference sequence). CDR3 residues: CASSGWDEQYF. The CDR3 region has the DNA TGTGCCAGTAGTGGGTGGGACGAGCAGTACTTC.

This clonotype was counted ten times or more. This chain joins TRBV6-2 or TRBV6-3 and TRBJ2-2; 9 bases are shared with TRBD1. The CDR3 is made up of 16 amino acids. The germline V gene has CDR1 MNHEY and CDR2 SVGEGT. J was trimmed by 4 bases and V by 5 bases; bases with no gene match: 8. The chain's CDR3 is CASSPGQGRSTGELFF. In nucleotides, the CDR3 is TGTGCCAGCAGTCCGGGACAGGGAAGGTCCACCGGGGAGCTGTTTTTT.

This clonotype was recorded many times. One junction end does not reproduce the germline sequence, and a read error may be involved. This chain connects TRBV11-2 to TRBJ1-5; tentative D call: TRBD1 (6 bases). The CDR3 is 17 amino acids. Germline values: CDR1 SGHAT, CDR2 FQNNGV. CDR3: CASSLEQGLNSNQPQHF. CDR3 DNA: TGTGCCAGCAGCCTAGAACAGGGCCTTAATAGCAATCAGCCCCAGCATTTT.

This clonotype has at least ten counts. This rearrangement joins TRBV9 to TRBJ2-7; 9 positions agree with TRBD2. The germline V gene has CDR1 SGDLS and CDR2 YYNGEE. The CDR3 consists of 16 residues. Trimming cost V 4 bases and J 2 bases; bases outside gene matches: 10. CDR3 DNA: TGTGCCAGCAGCCCCTTCCTGACTAGCGGTACCTACGAGCAGTACTTC. This sequence encodes CASSPFLTSGTYEQYF.

The chain links TRBV20-1 to TRBJ2-5; 11 nucleotides align to TRBD2. V lost 5 bases to trimming and J lost 7 bases; unmatched junction nucleotides: 9. CDR3 size: 14 residues. Looked up from germline, CDR1 is DFQATT and CDR2 is SNEGSKA (reference sequence). CDR3 loop: CSAGGTSGLGTQYF. The DNA of the CDR3 is TGCAGTGCTGGCGGGACTAGCGGCTTGGGGACCCAGTACTTC.

Many counts were recorded for this clonotype. The junction shows a germline mismatch at one end, possibly a read error. The CDR3 coding sequence is TGTGCCAGCAGCGTTACAGGGGCGACACAAGGGACCCAGTACTTC. Amino acids: CASSVTGATQGTQYF. The chain joins TRBV9 to TRBJ2-5; 7 nucleotides agree with TRBD1. In germline, CDR1 is SGDLS, CDR2 YYNGEE. The CDR3 consists of 15 residues.

This clonotype has a count of ten or more. This rearrangement joins TRBV7-2 to TRBJ1-3; maybe TRBD1 (5 bases). The V and J ends lost 4 bases and 0 bases respectively, with 10 bases between them. Germline V gives CDR1 SGHTA, CDR2 FQGNSA. The CDR3 runs to 15 residues. CDR3 in DNA: TGTGCCAGCAGCTCCTCAGGGAACTCTGGAAACACCATATATTTT. This codes for CASSSSGNSGNTIYF. Filled out from reference TRBV7-2 and TRBJ1-3, the complete variable domain reads GAGVSQSPSNKVTEKGKDVELRCDPISGHTALYWYRQSLGQGLEFLIYFQGNSAPDKSGLPSDRFSAERTGGSVSTLTIQRTQQEDSAVYLCASSSSGNSGNTIYFGEGSWLTVV.

This clonotype occurred many times. J is TRBJ2-2 and V is TRBV3-1, with D unresolved. V was cut by 6 bases and J by 3 bases, with 14 bases left in between. The CDR3 runs to 15 residues. Germline CDR1 and CDR2: LGHDT and YNNKEL (reference sequence). As DNA, the CDR3 is TGTGCCAGCAGTAGCCGGACCGTGGACACCGGGGAGCTGTTTTTT. Translating it yields CASSSRTVDTGELFF.

The chain carries TRBV19 and TRBJ1-1; the match to TRBD1 covers 9 bases. The V gene's germline CDR1 is LNHDA and CDR2 SQIVND (reference sequence). V shed 0 bases, J shed 3 bases, and the junction held 11 bases outside the gene matches. CDR3 length: 18 amino acids. In nucleotides, the CDR3 is TGTGCCAGTAGTATAGAGACGGACAGGGGCAAAGGGGACACTGAAGCTTTCTTT. It encodes CASSIETDRGKGDTEAFF.

This clonotype was observed many times. V usage is TRBV15 and J usage is TRBJ1-5; TRBD1 aligns across 7 bases. CDR3 size: 16 residues. Germline CDR1 LNHNV, CDR2 YYDKDF (reference sequence). V lost 10 bases to trimming and J lost 5 bases; unmatched junction nucleotides: 17. The CDR3: CAKIGDRGLRDQPQHF. The CDR3 bases are TGTGCCAAAATAGGGGACAGAGGTTTACGGGATCAGCCCCAGCATTTT.

There are many counts of this clonotype. This chain joins TRBV6-1 and TRBJ1-5; D is undetermined. This CDR3 has 12 amino acids. From germline, CDR1 is MNHNS and CDR2 SASEGT. Trimming took 6 bases from V and 6 from J, leaving 9 bases between them. CDR3 DNA sequence: TGTGCCAGCAGCGTACGAGGTCAGCCCCAGCATTTT. Translation gives CASSVRGQPQHF.

This clonotype was observed many times. CDR3 amino acids: CASTHRRRNQPQHF. Here the CDR3 DNA reads TGTGCCAGCACTCACAGACGGAGAAATCAGCCCCAGCATTTT. The gene calls are TRBV6-2 or TRBV6-3 and TRBJ1-5; D remains unclear. The CDR3 length is 14 residues. Germline CDR1 and CDR2: MNHEY and SVGEGT. The germline V and J ends were trimmed by 7 bases and 4 bases, with 14 bases remaining between them.

This sequence joins TRBV6-4 and TRBJ1-5; D is perhaps TRBD1 (5 bases). Germline values: CDR1 MRHNA, CDR2 SNTAGT. The ends were cut back, 6 bases at V and 7 bases at J, with 13 bases in the middle. The CDR3 totals 13 residues. Here the CDR3 DNA reads TGTGCCAGCAGCATGGATGGGGGACAGCCCCAGCATTTT. It encodes CASSMDGGQPQHF.

V is TRBV7-2 and J is TRBJ1-6; unclear D gene. V lost 2 bases to trimming and J lost 7 bases, with 12 bases between them. The CDR3 consists of 15 residues. Germline values: CDR1 SGHTA, CDR2 FQGNSA. The CDR3 spells CASSLTGGENSPLHF. DNA of the CDR3: TGTGCCAGCAGCTTAACGGGTGGGGAGAATTCACCCCTCCACTTT.

This clonotype has at least ten counts. The chain joins TRBV20-1 to TRBJ2-5; TRBD2 agrees at 10 bases. V shed 6 bases, J shed 5 bases, and the junction held 9 bases outside the gene matches. CDR1 and CDR2 from the germline V gene are DFQATT and SNEGSKA (reference sequence). This CDR3 contains 14 residues. DNA for the CDR3: TGCAGTGCCCCTAGCGGGAGCTACCGGGAGACCCAGTACTTC. Its translation is CSAPSGSYRETQYF.

This clonotype appeared many times. The germline gene is not matched at one end of the junction; a read error may be the cause. The CDR3 coding sequence is TGTGCTAGCAGCTTAGTTTCGGCGCAAGAGACCCAGTACTTC. Protein: CASSLVSAQETQYF. The rearrangement links TRBV7-7 to TRBJ2-5; no clear D gene. Germline values: CDR1 SSHAT, CDR2 FNYEAQ (reference sequence). CDR3 length: 14 residues.

There are many counts of this clonotype. The chain carries TRBV6-5 and TRBJ1-1; TRBD1 matches 8 bases. V lost 6 bases and J lost 5; bases outside the gene matches: 8. The germline V gene encodes CDR1 MNHEY and CDR2 SVGAGI. This CDR3 spans 14 amino acids. CDR3 bases: TGTGCCAGCAGCTACGACAGGGGCGGTACTGAAGCTTTCTTT. Translated: CASSYDRGGTEAFF.

This clonotype was found many times. The CDR3 reads CASSKSRIAGELFF. The CDR3 DNA reads as TGTGCCAGCAGCAAATCTAGAATCGCCGGGGAGCTGTTTTTT. The chain is built from TRBV7-8 and TRBJ2-2, with unresolved D. The CDR3 runs to 14 residues. Trimming removed 5 bases at V and 6 bases at J, with 13 bases between. Germline V gene data show CDR1 as SGHVS and CDR2 as FQNEAQ.

In its sample, this clonotype was seen many times. This sequence joins TRBV29-1 and TRBJ2-4; D call uncertain. V dropped 4 bases and J dropped 8 bases, with 9 bases sitting between them. This CDR3 comprises 11 residues. Per germline, CDR1 SQVTM and CDR2 ANQGSEA. CDR3 coding DNA: TGCAGCGTTGTTGTTGTAGACATTCAGTACTTC. Translating gives CSVVVVDIQYF.

In its sample, this clonotype was seen many times. The chain employs TRBV12-3 or TRBV12-4 and TRBJ2-7, with 8 nucleotides matching TRBD1. V lost 6 bases, J lost 3 bases, and 10 bases stayed unmatched. The CDR3 has 15 amino acids. CDR3 region: CASRDHRGSFYEQYF. The CDR3 DNA sequence: TGTGCCAGCAGGGACCACAGGGGGAGCTTCTACGAGCAGTACTTC.